This T cell receptor beta chain was sequenced in a study of cytomegalovirus exposure and HLA in healthy donors. PCR used 60 Vbeta primers and 13 Jbeta primers. Sequenced by immunoSEQ multiplex PCR; TCRdb stores in-frame clones only, minus some. Here the sample spans under 140,000 clones, 75% to 90% being singletons. The CDR3 extends over 20 amino acids. V was pared by 7 bases and J by 0 bases, with 27 bases between. Germline-derived CDR1 and CDR2 are SNHLY and FYNNEI. The chain uses TRBV2 and TRBJ1-4; possible D gene TRBD1, 6 bases. The sample was PBMCs. This clonotype was sampled from a man aged 40-55 years in good health and CMV-seronegative. The CDR3 spells CASILSPRTVPNATNEKLFF. The CDR3 nucleotides are TGTGCCAGCATTCTGAGCCCCCGGACAGTACCTAATGCAACTAATGAAAAACTGTTTTTT. Using reference TRBV2 and TRBJ1-4 for the parts outside the CDR3, the full variable domain is EPEVTQTPSHQVTQMGQEVILRCVPISNHLYFYWYRQILGQKVEFLVSFYNNEISEKSEIFDDQFSVERPDGSNFTLKIRSTKLEDSAMYFCASILSPRTVPNATNEKLFFGSGTQLSVL.